This passage covers 5 T cell receptor beta chains from one sample sequenced in a study of blood T cell repertoires in COVID-19. The protocol was immunoSEQ multiplex PCR, while the TCRdb copy is restricted to in-frame clones and leaves out a portion. The sample includes around 160,000 clones, approximately 90% of them seen just once. Sequenced: peripheral blood. The receptors shown here come from a man aged 18 to 35 with acute or convalescent COVID-19.

The CDR3 is CASSREGELAGGPNEQFF. CDR3 nucleotide sequence: TGTGCCAGCAGCAGAGAGGGTGAACTAGCGGGAGGACCCAATGAGCAGTTCTTC. This rearrangement joins TRBV9 to TRBJ2-1; 12 bases are a match to TRBD2. Losses at the gene ends were 4 bases for V and 6 bases for J; bases not matched to a gene: 14. The CDR3 is made up of 18 amino acids. The V gene's germline CDR1 is SGDLS and CDR2 YYNGEE.

This CDR3 reads CASSPGHSNYGYTF. The DNA for the CDR3 is TGTGCCAGCAGTCCGGGACATTCTAACTATGGCTACACCTTC. V and J are TRBV7-9 and TRBJ1-2; D might be TRBD1 (6 bases). The CDR3 is 14 residues long. Germline CDR1 reads SEHNR; CDR2 reads FQNEAQ (reference sequence). Between the trimmed V and J ends, which lost 6 bases and 0 bases, there was a span of 11 bases.

The V call is TRBV5-4, the J call TRBJ1-2; D gene uncertain. The V end lost 0 bases, the J end lost 4 bases, and 10 bases lay between the germline ends. CDR3 length: 14 amino acids. Looked up from germline, CDR1 is SGHNT and CDR2 is YYREEE (reference sequence). Written as DNA, the CDR3 is TGTGCCAGCAGCTTGGCCGACGGAGCCTATGGCTACACCTTC. It yields the protein CASSLADGAYGYTF.

This chain connects TRBV29-1 to TRBJ1-1; 7 bases fit TRBD1. V was pared by 3 bases and J by 0 bases, with 7 bases of the junction left unmatched. The V gene's germline CDR1 is SQVTM and CDR2 ANQGSEA. There are 15 residues in the CDR3. The CDR3 DNA sequence: TGCAGCGTTGATCCGGGACAGAATATGAACACTGAAGCTTTCTTT. It yields the protein CSVDPGQNMNTEAFF.

DNA of the CDR3: TGTGCCAGTAGCCGCGACAACTCCTACGAGCAGTACTTC. Protein sequence: CASSRDNSYEQYF. The chain is built from TRBV19 and TRBJ2-7; D is unclear. Looked up from germline, CDR1 is LNHDA and CDR2 is SQIVND (reference sequence). The CDR3 has 13 residues. Trimming left V 6 bases short and J 0 bases short, with 9 bases between.